The 7 T cell receptor beta chains below come from one sample, sequenced in a study of vaccination and CD4 T cells after COVID-19. The Oncomine TCR Beta short-read assay was applied to DNA of cultured CD4+ T cells. TCRdb itself ran the PCR reads through MiXCR, one entry per CDR3 protein. This table has around 7,800 distinct CDR3 sequences, 60% appearing once. Their target antigens are unknown. The treatment is: approximately nine-day PBMC culture with coronavirus spike peptide pools or control peptides (ViraFEST assay). Sequenced sample: CD4+ T cells from blood, cultured in vitro. The origin of the receptors is a human donor who had recovered from COVID-19.

This clonotype was found a few times. This chain links TRBV6-5 with TRBJ1-1; D might be TRBD1 (5 bases). The CDR3 contains 15 residues. V lost 2 bases and J 0 bases, leaving 10 bases between the germline ends. Looked up from germline, CDR1 is MNHEY and CDR2 is SVGAGI. The CDR3 DNA follows: TGTGCCAGCAGTTACAGTATCAGGGTGAACACTGAAGCTTTCTTT. It codes for CASSYSIRVNTEAFF.

A single count supports this clonotype. The chain couples TRBV6-2 or TRBV6-3 to TRBJ1-5; D gene unclear. V lost 2 bases to trimming and J lost 4 bases, with 9 bases between them. CDR1 MNHEY and CDR2 SVGEGT come from the germline V gene. The length of the CDR3 is 14 residues. The CDR3: CASSYLTGNQPQHF. CDR3 nucleotide sequence: TGTGCCAGCAGTTACCTTACGGGGAATCAGCCCCAGCATTTT.

This chain links TRBV27 with TRBJ2-3; no definite D call. The CDR3 runs to 14 residues. Germline V CDR1 and CDR2: MNHEY, SMNVEV (reference sequence). V lost 3 bases and J 0 bases, leaving 7 bases between the germline ends. The CDR3 DNA reads as TGTGCCAGCAGTTTGTATCATAGCACAGATACGCAGTATTTT. It translates to CASSLYHSTDTQYF.

Regarding this clonotype: A read error may produce the germline difference seen at one junction end. V is TRBV7-2 and J is TRBJ2-3; TRBD2 might be the D (5 bases). This CDR3 comprises 15 residues. Germline V gene sequence: CDR1 SGHTA, CDR2 FQGNSA. The CDR3 sequence: CVSQRSFLTADTQYF. The CDR3 nucleotides are TGTGTCAGCCAGCGGAGTTTCTTAACTGCAGATACGCAGTATTTT.

V and J are TRBV20-1 and TRBJ1-5; TRBD1 is a possible D gene (6 bases). The CDR3 covers 14 residues. With 0 bases removed from V and 1 base from J, the gap between germline ends came to 7 bases. Germline loops: CDR1 DFQATT, CDR2 SNEGSKA (reference sequence). The CDR3 sequence is CSAREGASNQPQHF. The CDR3 coding sequence is TGCAGTGCTAGAGAGGGGGCCAGCAATCAGCCCCAGCATTTT.

J is TRBJ2-5 and V is TRBV7-9; the match to TRBD2 covers 8 bases. CDR1 is SEHNR and CDR2 is FQNEAQ in the germline V gene (reference sequence). The CDR3 has 14 amino acids. V lost 11 bases and J lost 6; bases outside the gene matches: 14. The CDR3 bases are TGTGCCGGGGGAGTTAGCGGGGCCTCGAAGACCCAGTACTTC. Residues: CAGGVSGASKTQYF.

This CDR3 reads CASSFIESGTQYF. The DNA of the CDR3 is TGTGCCAGCAGCTTCATAGAGTCCGGGACCCAGTACTTC. This chain connects TRBV2 to TRBJ2-5; no reliable D call. V lost 6 bases to trimming and J lost 7 bases, with 15 bases between them. This CDR3 spans 13 amino acids. Germline V gene data show CDR1 as SNHLY and CDR2 as FYNNEI.